Listed here are 32 T cell receptor beta chains from one sample, sequenced in a study of OX40 agonist ivuxolimab in advanced cancers. This table comes from immunoSEQ multiplex PCR, and its TCRdb copy is limited to in-frame clones, with some not included. Among around 35,000 clones listed, 86% were seen once. The sequencing used CD4+ or CD8+ T cells sorted from blood, collected in a trial of the OX40 agonist ivuxolimab. Source of these receptors: an adult with an advanced solid tumor such as melanoma, head and neck, liver or kidney cancer.

This chain joins TRBV5-1 and TRBJ1-3; a possible D gene is TRBD1 (5 bases). Per germline, CDR1 SGHRS and CDR2 YFSETQ. The CDR3 length is 14 residues. Trimming left V 0 bases short and J 4 bases short, with 8 bases between. The CDR3 is CASSLDGTGNTIYF. The CDR3 region has the DNA TGCGCCAGCAGCTTGGATGGGACCGGAAACACCATATATTTT.

The chain recombines TRBV4-1 with TRBJ2-1; tentatively, D is TRBD2 (6 bases). Per germline, CDR1 MGHRA and CDR2 YSYEKL. Trimming stripped 4 bases from V and 8 bases from J, with 9 bases between. CDR3 length equals 12 residues. CDR3 sequence: CASSPGEDEQFF. The DNA for the CDR3 is TGCGCCAGCAGCCCCGGGGAGGATGAGCAGTTCTTC.

This clone was counted once. The chain uses TRBV6-6 and TRBJ2-2; D is ambiguous. Germline loops: CDR1 MNHNY, CDR2 SVGAGI (reference sequence). Trimming left V 7 bases short and J 1 base short, with 7 bases between. This CDR3 is 13 amino acids long. CDR3 in DNA: TGTGCCAGCACCAGGCGGAACACCGGGGAGCTGTTTTTT. Encoded protein: CASTRRNTGELFF.

The V gene is TRBV5-1, the J gene TRBJ2-1; D not resolved. CDR1 and CDR2 from the germline V gene are SGHRS and YFSETQ. The CDR3 extends over 13 amino acids. V lost 3 bases and J lost 7, with 11 bases in between. DNA of the CDR3: TGCGCCAGCAGCTCCCAAACTCGAAATGAGCAGTTCTTC. The encoded protein is CASSSQTRNEQFF. Drawing the rest from reference TRBV5-1 and TRBJ2-1, the complete variable domain is KAGVTQTPRYLIKTRGQQVTLSCSPISGHRSVSWYQQTPGQGLQFLFEYFSETQRNKGNFPGRFSGRQFSNSRSEMNVSTLELGDSALYLCASSSQTRNEQFFGPGTRLTVL.

V usage is TRBV18 and J usage is TRBJ2-5, with D perhaps TRBD1 (5 bases). Germline V gene data show CDR1 as KGHSH and CDR2 as LQKENI. V dropped 5 bases and J dropped 4 bases, with 20 bases sitting between them. The CDR3 is made up of 16 amino acids. In nucleotides, the CDR3 is TGTGCCAGCTCAGCCTCACAGGAACCCACGGTAGAGACCCAGTACTTC. Translation: CASSASQEPTVETQYF.

The chain combines TRBV6-6 with TRBJ1-5; D ambiguous. This CDR3 is built from 14 residues. Germline CDR1 and CDR2: MNHNY and SVGAGI (reference sequence). Trimming removed 6 bases at V and 2 bases at J, with 11 bases between. CDR3 sequence: CASSSTPGNQPQHF. The CDR3 DNA follows: TGTGCCAGCAGCTCAACTCCCGGCAATCAGCCCCAGCATTTT.

The chain recombines TRBV7-2 with TRBJ2-3; tentatively, D is TRBD1 (6 bases). CDR3 size: 16 residues. Trimming removed 1 base at V and 2 bases at J, with 13 bases between. Germline V lookup: CDR1 SGHTA, CDR2 FQGNSA. The CDR3 DNA is TGTGCCAGCAGCTTAGGGGTACAGGGAAACACAGATACGCAGTATTTT. This sequence encodes CASSLGVQGNTDTQYF.

V gene TRBV5-8 combines with J gene TRBJ1-2, with 8 bases aligning to TRBD1. V trimming: 4 bases; J trimming: 4 bases; junction bases outside the gene matches: 6. The CDR3 consists of 14 residues. The germline V gene encodes CDR1 SGHTS and CDR2 YDEGEE. Here the CDR3 DNA reads TGTGCCAGCAGCGATACAGGGGGAGGCTATGGCTACACCTTC. Translation: CASSDTGGGYGYTF. The entire variable domain, with the rest obtained from reference TRBV5-8 and TRBJ1-2, is as follows: EAGVTQSPTHLIKTRGQQATLRCSPISGHTSVYWYQQALGLGLQFLLWYDEGEERNRGNFPPRFSGRQFPNYSSELNVNALELEDSALYLCASSDTGGGYGYTFGSGTRLTVV.

This chain connects TRBV9 to TRBJ1-1, with D possibly being TRBD1 (5 bases). CDR1 and CDR2 from the germline V gene are SGDLS and YYNGEE. The CDR3 consists of 15 residues. With 3 bases removed from V and 5 bases from J, the gap between germline ends came to 17 bases. The CDR3 loop reads CASSEGRAGKTEAFF. The CDR3 DNA sequence: TGTGCCAGCAGCGAGGGCAGGGCCGGAAAAACTGAAGCTTTCTTT.

The chain recombines TRBV7-9 with TRBJ1-5; D remains ambiguous. CDR1 is SEHNR, CDR2 FQNEAQ, per germline (reference sequence). Deletions cut 5 bases from V and 3 bases from J, with 8 bases between. The CDR3 is 13 amino acids. CDR3 in amino acids: CASSTQNNQPQHF. DNA of the CDR3: TGTGCCAGCAGCACCCAGAACAATCAGCCCCAGCATTTT.

The chain is built from TRBV6-6 and TRBJ2-3, with 10 positions matching TRBD2. Losses at the gene ends were 7 bases for V and 4 bases for J; bases not matched to a gene: 2. Germline V gives CDR1 MNHNY, CDR2 SVGAGI (reference sequence). This CDR3 region has 13 residues. The CDR3 sequence is CASTLAGADTQYF. CDR3 nucleotides: TGTGCCAGCACCCTAGCGGGGGCAGATACGCAGTATTTT.

This clone is a singleton in its sample. This chain links TRBV9 with TRBJ1-1; D call uncertain. The germline V and J ends were trimmed by 2 bases and 8 bases, with 13 bases remaining between them. The germline CDR1 and CDR2 sequences are SGDLS and YYNGEE. The CDR3 is made up of 13 amino acids. The CDR3 protein is CASSVSTLSEAFF. In DNA form, the CDR3 reads TGTGCCAGCAGCGTCTCGACCCTGTCCGAAGCTTTCTTT. Together with reference TRBV9 and TRBJ1-1, the CDR3 gives the full variable domain: DSGVTQTPKHLITATGQRVTLRCSPRSGDLSVYWYQQSLDQGLQFLIQYYNGEERAKGNILERFSAQQFPDLHSELNLSSLELGDSALYFCASSVSTLSEAFFGQGTRLTVV.

The J gene is TRBJ1-1, the V gene TRBV18, with D possibly TRBD1 on 5 matching bases. The CDR3 length is 14 residues. The germline V gene has CDR1 KGHSH and CDR2 LQKENI. The ends were cut back, 2 bases at V and 1 base at J, with 8 bases in the middle. The CDR3 sequence is CASSPFRENTEAFF. The CDR3 DNA reads as TGTGCCAGCTCACCATTCAGGGAGAACACTGAAGCTTTCTTT.

With regard to this clone: The junction departs from germline at one end; a sequencing error may be responsible. J is TRBJ2-7 and V is TRBV10-3; 10 bases map to TRBD2. The CDR3 has 15 residues. Germline-derived CDR1 and CDR2 are ENHRY and SYGVKD. The CDR3 nucleotides are TGTGCCAGCAGTGAAGGAGCGGGGGGGCCCAACGAGCAGTACTTC. Residues: CASSEGAGGPNEQYF.

This clone was seen just once. The chain's CDR3 is CATGKAGANVLTF. The CDR3 DNA sequence: TGTGCCACGGGGAAAGCTGGGGCCAACGTCCTGACTTTC. V gene TRBV6-5 combines with J gene TRBJ2-6, with TRBD2 as a possible D gene (5 bases). Trimming removed 10 bases at V and 2 bases at J, with 9 bases between. Germline V gene sequence: CDR1 MNHEY, CDR2 SVGAGI. This CDR3 spans 13 amino acids.

The chain employs TRBV10-3 and TRBJ2-7; D perhaps matches TRBD1 (7 bases). Looked up from germline, CDR1 is ENHRY and CDR2 is SYGVKD. The V and J ends lost 9 bases and 4 bases respectively, with 22 bases between them. The CDR3 length is 15 residues. CDR3 nucleotide sequence: TGTGCCATATTAAAACAGGGGAGGAAGGGGTACGAGCAGTACTTC. Translating gives CAILKQGRKGYEQYF.

This chain links TRBV7-9 with TRBJ1-6; D possibly corresponds to TRBD1 (5 bases). This CDR3 comprises 14 residues. The germline V and J ends were trimmed by 5 bases and 7 bases, with 12 bases remaining between them. The germline V gene has CDR1 SEHNR and CDR2 FQNEAQ (reference sequence). CDR3 residues: CASSGGTVNSPLHF. DNA of the CDR3: TGTGCCAGCAGCGGAGGGACGGTAAATTCACCCCTCCACTTT. Full variable domain (outside the CDR3, taken from reference TRBV7-9 and TRBJ1-6): DTGVSQNPRHKITKRGQNVTFRCDPISEHNRLYWYRQTLGQGPEFLTYFQNEAQLEKSRLLSDRFSAERPKGSFSTLEIQRTEQGDSAMYLCASSGGTVNSPLHFGNGTRLTVT.

The CDR3 sequence is CASGPGRAGNSPLHF. For the CDR3, the DNA is TGTGCCAGCGGCCCCGGGAGGGCCGGGAATTCACCCCTCCACTTT. This sequence joins TRBV6-5 and TRBJ1-6; no clear D gene. The CDR3 runs 15 residues. Germline V gene data show CDR1 as MNHEY and CDR2 as SVGAGI. V dropped 8 bases and J dropped 7 bases, with 18 bases sitting between them.

The chain recombines TRBV5-1 with TRBJ1-2, with TRBD1 as a possible D gene (5 bases). This CDR3 is built from 15 residues. Germline CDR1 SGHRS, CDR2 YFSETQ. Trimming cost V 0 bases and J 5 bases, with 14 bases left between them. The CDR3 DNA is TGCGCCAGCAGCTTGGCGGGGGGAATAGGGTATGGCTACACCTTC. Translation gives CASSLAGGIGYGYTF.

The V and J genes are TRBV27 and TRBJ1-5; a weak D match, TRBD1 (6 bases). With 3 bases removed from V and 3 bases from J, the gap between germline ends came to 9 bases. The CDR3 consists of 14 residues. Germline CDR1 and CDR2: MNHEY and SMNVEV (reference sequence). CDR3 sequence reads: CASSFRGNNQPQHF. The DNA of the CDR3 is TGTGCCAGCAGTTTCAGGGGTAACAATCAGCCCCAGCATTTT.

This rearrangement joins TRBV5-6 to TRBJ2-6; the D is unclear. The CDR3 extends over 15 amino acids. V was trimmed by 1 base and J by 0 bases, leaving 5 bases between them. CDR1 is SGHDT, CDR2 YYEEEE, per germline. In DNA, the CDR3 is TGTGCCAGCAGCTTGTATAGCTCTGGGGCCAACGTCCTGACTTTC. This encodes CASSLYSSGANVLTF.

The chain carries TRBV4-2 and TRBJ1-2; D not resolved. This CDR3 has 15 amino acids. The germline V gene encodes CDR1 LGHNA and CDR2 YNFKEQ. The V end was cut by 4 bases, the J end by 0 bases, with 12 bases between. The CDR3 spells CASSLMMSTNYGYTF. CDR3 nucleotide sequence: TGTGCCAGCAGCCTGATGATGAGTACTAACTATGGCTACACCTTC.

The J gene is TRBJ1-2, the V gene TRBV5-4, with TRBD1 matching over 10 bases. With V trimmed by 1 base and J by 2 bases, 5 bases remained unmatched. The germline V gene has CDR1 SGHNT and CDR2 YYREEE (reference sequence). This CDR3 is 16 amino acids long. The CDR3 sequence is CASSLSGQGYNYGYTF. DNA for the CDR3: TGTGCCAGCAGCTTGTCGGGACAGGGGTACAACTATGGCTACACCTTC.

The J gene is TRBJ1-2, the V gene TRBV30, with 7 bases fitting TRBD1. The CDR3 covers 14 residues. Germline lookup yields CDR1 GTSNPN and CDR2 SVGIG (reference sequence). V lost 3 bases and J lost 6; bases outside the gene matches: 10. The CDR3: CAWSRGQGGNGYTF. In nucleotides, the CDR3 is TGTGCCTGGAGCCGGGGGCAGGGGGGGAATGGCTACACCTTC.

The genes are TRBV2 and TRBJ2-7; 7 bases align to TRBD1. J was trimmed by 7 bases and V by 8 bases; bases with no gene match: 8. The CDR3 contains 12 residues. CDR1 SNHLY and CDR2 FYNNEI come from the germline V gene. The CDR3 bases are TGTGCCAGCGGGGGACAGCGAGCAGAGCAGTACTTC. Translation: CASGGQRAEQYF.

The genes are TRBV28 and TRBJ2-7; TRBD1 agrees at 7 bases. Germline CDR1 reads MDHEN; CDR2 reads SYDVKM. The length of the CDR3 is 15 residues. V shed 5 bases, J shed 2 bases, and the junction held 9 bases outside the gene matches. The CDR3 protein is CASSLLQGIPYEQYF. In nucleotides, the CDR3 is TGTGCCAGCAGTCTCTTACAGGGGATTCCCTACGAGCAGTACTTC.

This sequence joins TRBV10-3 and TRBJ2-3; unclear D gene. With 4 bases removed from V and 0 bases from J, the gap between germline ends came to 5 bases. Per germline, CDR1 ENHRY and CDR2 SYGVKD. The CDR3 sequence is 13 residues long. The CDR3 DNA is TGTGCCATCAGTGCCTCTAGCACAGATACGCAGTATTTT. It translates to CAISASSTDTQYF.

The chain is built from TRBV7-2 and TRBJ1-1, with no clear D. Germline assignment: CDR1 SGHTA and CDR2 FQGNSA. The CDR3 length is 15 residues. Deletions cut 2 bases from V and 6 bases from J, with 16 bases between. The CDR3 is CASSLNSANEAEAFF. DNA for the CDR3: TGTGCCAGCAGCTTAAACAGCGCAAATGAGGCTGAAGCTTTCTTT.

The V gene is TRBV6-4, the J gene TRBJ2-1, with D uncertain. With 6 bases removed from V and 4 bases from J, the gap between germline ends came to 13 bases. Germline V lookup: CDR1 MRHNA, CDR2 SNTAGT. The CDR3 sequence is 14 residues long. Here the CDR3 reads CASSPDGVYNEQFF. Here the CDR3 DNA reads TGTGCCAGCAGCCCAGATGGGGTTTACAATGAGCAGTTCTTC.

This clone was detected only a few times. The chain uses TRBV2 and TRBJ2-7; 8 positions match TRBD1. The CDR3 covers 13 residues. Trimming removed 8 bases from V and 2 bases from J; junction bases left unmatched: 5. CDR1 and CDR2 (germline): SNHLY, FYNNEI. Here the CDR3 reads CASVGQAAYEQYF. In DNA, the CDR3 is TGTGCCAGCGTGGGACAGGCGGCCTACGAGCAGTACTTC.

The V call is TRBV6-1, the J call TRBJ1-5; 9 nucleotides line up with TRBD1. The trim removed 4 bases at V and 1 base at J, leaving 5 bases unmatched. The CDR3 spans 16 residues. Germline CDR1 and CDR2: MNHNS and SASEGT. CDR3 amino acids: CASSGSGTGSNQPQHF. CDR3 DNA: TGTGCCAGCAGTGGGTCCGGGACAGGGAGCAATCAGCCCCAGCATTTT.

As regards this clone: The junction departs from the called germline gene at one end, perhaps through a read error. This CDR3 is also generated by other DNA sequences in the sample. The J gene is TRBJ2-5, the V gene TRBV6-5, with TRBD2 identical over 7 bases. CDR1 is MNHEY and CDR2 is SVGAGI in the germline V gene. The CDR3 extends over 14 amino acids. CDR3: CASRKRGVQETQYF. The DNA for the CDR3 is TGTGCCAGCAGGAAGCGGGGCGTCCAAGAGACTCAGTACTTC.